These 24 T cell receptor beta chains came from one sample sequenced in a study of response to subunit inactivated influenza vaccine. Using its own MiXCR run on the RT-PCR reads, TCRdb lists one record per CDR3 protein. The table includes more than 700,000 distinct CDR3 sequences, approximately 21% detected once. This sample comprised PBMCs from blood, obtained roughly 5 days after vaccination. These receptors were taken from a middle-aged man who received an inactivated influenza vaccine.

This chain links TRBV10-3 with TRBJ2-3; D perhaps matches TRBD2 (5 bases). The germline V and J ends were trimmed by 0 bases and 2 bases, with 18 bases remaining between them. CDR1 is ENHRY and CDR2 is SYGVKD in the germline V gene. CDR3 size: 18 residues. The CDR3 sequence: CAISESMAGRAITDTQYF. CDR3 in DNA: TGTGCCATCAGTGAGTCGATGGCGGGTCGGGCGATCACAGATACGCAGTATTTT.

This clonotype was counted many times. This rearrangement joins TRBV10-3 to TRBJ2-2, with unresolved D. This CDR3 is 11 amino acids long. Germline loops: CDR1 ENHRY, CDR2 SYGVKD. Trimming shortened V by 8 bases and J by 4 bases, and 5 bases separated the two germline ends. The CDR3 sequence is CAIATTGELFF. CDR3 coding DNA: TGTGCCATCGCCACCACCGGGGAGCTGTTTTTT.

The chain links TRBV18 to TRBJ2-7; 9 bases map to TRBD1. The CDR3 consists of 13 residues. Per germline, CDR1 KGHSH and CDR2 LQKENI. J lost 5 bases, V lost 2 bases, and 1 base had no gene match. The CDR3: CASSPGTGNEQYF. CDR3 nucleotide sequence: TGTGCCAGCTCACCAGGGACAGGGAACGAGCAGTACTTC.

V and J are TRBV6-1 and TRBJ2-7; D gene uncertain. Germline CDR1 is MNHNS and CDR2 is SASEGT. Trimming cost V 6 bases and J 6 bases, with 18 bases left between them. The CDR3 length is 14 residues. CDR3 residues: CASSTQLVLGEQYF. The CDR3 DNA reads as TGTGCCAGCAGCACACAGCTCGTGCTGGGCGAGCAGTACTTC.

V and J are TRBV24-1 and TRBJ2-7; TRBD1 is a possible D gene (5 bases). Trimming cost V 3 bases and J 2 bases, with 13 bases left between them. The CDR3 consists of 15 residues. Germline V gene data show CDR1 as KGHDR and CDR2 as SFDVKD. The CDR3 DNA reads TGTGCCACCAGTGATCCAAAACAGGAGCCCTACGAGCAGTACTTC. Its translation: CATSDPKQEPYEQYF.

J is TRBJ1-1 and V is TRBV2, with TRBD1 matching over 9 bases. The CDR3 is 16 amino acids. From germline, CDR1 is SNHLY and CDR2 FYNNEI. J lost 0 bases, V lost 11 bases, and 13 bases had no gene match. The CDR3 is CAGQGTRTTLNTEAFF. The CDR3 region has the DNA TGTGCCGGACAGGGGACGCGAACCACACTGAACACTGAAGCTTTCTTT.

The chain carries TRBV4-3 and TRBJ2-4; D ambiguous. Per germline, CDR1 LGHNA and CDR2 YSLEER. The V end was cut by 0 bases, the J end by 5 bases, with 14 bases between. There are 16 residues in the CDR3. CDR3 bases: TGCGCCAGCAGCCAAGAAGCAGGATCCAGCCAAAACATTCAGTACTTC. Translated: CASSQEAGSSQNIQYF.

CDR3 sequence (DNA): TGCGCCAGCAGCCAAGATCTCTGGAACACTGAAGCTTTCTTT. Its protein is CASSQDLWNTEAFF. J is TRBJ1-1 and V is TRBV4-3, with D uncertain. There are 14 residues in the CDR3. V was cut by 0 bases and J by 1 base, with 6 bases left in between. Germline CDR1 LGHNA, CDR2 YSLEER.

A few counts support this clonotype. V and J are TRBV19 and TRBJ2-1; 8 nucleotides agree with TRBD2. Trimming cost V 6 bases and J 7 bases; bases outside gene matches: 8. Germline CDR1 reads LNHDA; CDR2 reads SQIVND (reference sequence). The CDR3 spans 14 residues. Here the CDR3 DNA reads TGTGCCAGTAGCGAGACTAGCGTCTCTAATGAGCAGTTCTTC. Protein: CASSETSVSNEQFF.

This clonotype showed up just a few times. This rearrangement joins TRBV28 to TRBJ2-7, with TRBD1 identical over 8 bases. This CDR3 comprises 15 residues. The V segment lost 3 bases and the J segment 3 bases; nucleotides outside the gene matches: 7. CDR1 is MDHEN and CDR2 is SYDVKM in the germline V gene. The CDR3 nucleotides are TGTGCCAGCAGTTTCCCTGGACAGGGCCTCTACGAGCAGTACTTC. It encodes CASSFPGQGLYEQYF.

V and J are TRBV20-1 and TRBJ1-2, with D perhaps matching TRBD1 (5 bases). Germline V lookup: CDR1 DFQATT, CDR2 SNEGSKA (reference sequence). Trimming took off 3 bases at V and 6 bases at J, with 11 bases between the two ends. The CDR3 totals 12 residues. The CDR3 bases are TGCAGTGCTAGTTTGGGGGTCCATGGCTACACCTTC. Translating it yields CSASLGVHGYTF.

The sample holds many counts of this clonotype. This rearrangement joins TRBV28 to TRBJ2-5; 10 positions agree with TRBD1. This CDR3 has 14 amino acids. With V trimmed by 5 bases and J by 6 bases, 6 bases remained unmatched. CDR1 MDHEN and CDR2 SYDVKM come from the germline V gene. The CDR3 nucleotides are TGTGCCAGCAGTGGGGACAGGGGTTCGAAGACCCAGTACTTC. The encoded protein is CASSGDRGSKTQYF.

This clonotype was counted between two and nine times. The J gene is TRBJ1-4, the V gene TRBV4-3; no clear D. Trimming removed 0 bases from V and 5 bases from J, with 10 bases in between. CDR1 is LGHNA, CDR2 YSLEER, per germline. This CDR3 is built from 15 residues. CDR3 loop: CASSQDSRLNEKLFF. CDR3 sequence (DNA): TGCGCCAGCAGCCAAGATAGCAGATTGAATGAAAAACTGTTTTTT.

V usage is TRBV7-8 and J usage is TRBJ2-1; 10 bases are shared with TRBD2. The germline V gene has CDR1 SGHVS and CDR2 FQNEAQ. The V and J ends lost 1 base and 4 bases, in that order; junction bases with no gene match: 7. The CDR3 contains 17 residues. The CDR3 reads CASSLGASGGMYNEQFF. The CDR3 region has the DNA TGTGCCAGCAGCTTAGGGGCTAGCGGGGGAATGTACAATGAGCAGTTCTTC.

The V gene is TRBV20-1, the J gene TRBJ1-6; the D is unclear. Germline CDR1 reads DFQATT; CDR2 reads SNEGSKA (reference sequence). V was cut by 2 bases and J by 5 bases, with 13 bases left in between. This CDR3 has 15 residues. The CDR3 here is CSARLFGPNNSPLHF. In DNA form, the CDR3 reads TGCAGTGCTAGACTATTTGGACCTAATAATTCACCCCTCCACTTT.

This clonotype was seen only a few times. V is TRBV10-3 and J is TRBJ2-3, with D perhaps TRBD2 (6 bases). Trimming pared 4 bases from V and 2 bases from J, leaving 13 bases between. The CDR3 is 15 amino acids. The germline V gene has CDR1 ENHRY and CDR2 SYGVKD. The CDR3 sequence is CAISGNGGLTDTQYF. The DNA for the CDR3 is TGTGCCATCAGTGGGAACGGGGGACTCACAGATACGCAGTATTTT.

This sequence joins TRBV15 and TRBJ1-1; D call uncertain. The CDR3 extends over 14 amino acids. Germline values: CDR1 LNHNV, CDR2 YYDKDF (reference sequence). V shed 1 base and J shed 1 base, with 7 bases lying between them. The CDR3 nucleotides read TGTGCCACCAGCAGAGCGATCGAGAACACTGAAGCTTTCTTT. Amino acid sequence: CATSRAIENTEAFF.

This clonotype was counted many times. The chain links TRBV15 to TRBJ2-7, with 7 bases that match TRBD1. Germline-derived CDR1 and CDR2 are LNHNV and YYDKDF (reference sequence). The CDR3 consists of 16 residues. V lost 0 bases and J lost 0; bases outside the gene matches: 5. The DNA for the CDR3 is TGTGCCACCAGCAGAGATTTTGGGACAGTCTCCTACGAGCAGTACTTC. This translates into CATSRDFGTVSYEQYF.

The chain joins TRBV9 to TRBJ2-5, with 8 bases aligning to TRBD1. Germline CDR1 and CDR2: SGDLS and YYNGEE. CDR3 length: 14 amino acids. V was clipped by 1 base and J by 5 bases; unmatched bases: 4. The CDR3 nucleotides read TGTGCCAGCAGCGTAAGACAGGGGTACGAGACCCAGTACTTC. Translated: CASSVRQGYETQYF.

This clonotype was counted between two and nine times. The chain joins TRBV4-3 to TRBJ1-6; 11 bases agree with TRBD1. With 0 bases clipped from V and 10 bases from J, the junction kept 5 bases outside the gene matches. The CDR3 is 16 amino acids. CDR1 LGHNA and CDR2 YSLEER come from the germline V gene. CDR3 coding DNA: TGCGCCAGCAGCCAAGAGGACAGGGGGCTAGAGTCACCCCTCCACTTT. Residues: CASSQEDRGLESPLHF.

V and J are TRBV6-2 or TRBV6-3 and TRBJ2-6; D ambiguous. The CDR3 length is 14 residues. V lost 5 bases and J lost 0, with 5 bases in between. CDR1 MNHEY and CDR2 SVGEGT come from the germline V gene. CDR3 sequence (DNA): TGTGCCAGCAGTGACATCTCTGGGGCCAACGTCCTGACTTTC. Its translation: CASSDISGANVLTF.

This clonotype came up a few times. Written as DNA, the CDR3 is TGTGCCAGCAGCCCCACGACAGGGGGCATTCAGCCCCAGCATTTT. Protein sequence: CASSPTTGGIQPQHF. This chain links TRBV7-9 with TRBJ1-5, with 10 bases that match TRBD1. J lost 6 bases, V lost 5 bases, and 7 bases had no gene match. This CDR3 has 15 residues. Looked up from germline, CDR1 is SEHNR and CDR2 is FQNEAQ (reference sequence).

This chain links TRBV7-2 with TRBJ2-3, with 8 bases identical to TRBD2. Per the germline V gene, CDR1 is SGHTA and CDR2 is FQGNSA. This CDR3 is 15 amino acids long. After removal of 2 bases from V and 2 bases from J, the junction contained 3 bases not matched to a gene. The CDR3: CASSLFSGDTDTQYF. In DNA form, the CDR3 reads TGTGCCAGCAGCTTATTTAGCGGGGACACAGATACGCAGTATTTT. Full variable domain (missing parts from reference TRBV7-2 and TRBJ2-3): GAGVSQSPSNKVTEKGKDVELRCDPISGHTALYWYRQSLGQGLEFLIYFQGNSAPDKSGLPSDRFSAERTGGSVSTLTIQRTQQEDSAVYLCASSLFSGDTDTQYFGPGTRLTVL.

This clonotype was seen a few times. This chain joins TRBV4-1 and TRBJ2-3, with D possibly being TRBD2 (5 bases). Per the germline V gene, CDR1 is MGHRA and CDR2 is YSYEKL. The CDR3 runs to 17 residues. Trimming cost V 1 base and J 3 bases, with 17 bases left between them. The CDR3 region is CASSQGVVAKSTDTQYF. The CDR3 DNA reads as TGCGCCAGCAGCCAAGGGGTCGTAGCGAAGTCAACAGATACGCAGTATTTT.